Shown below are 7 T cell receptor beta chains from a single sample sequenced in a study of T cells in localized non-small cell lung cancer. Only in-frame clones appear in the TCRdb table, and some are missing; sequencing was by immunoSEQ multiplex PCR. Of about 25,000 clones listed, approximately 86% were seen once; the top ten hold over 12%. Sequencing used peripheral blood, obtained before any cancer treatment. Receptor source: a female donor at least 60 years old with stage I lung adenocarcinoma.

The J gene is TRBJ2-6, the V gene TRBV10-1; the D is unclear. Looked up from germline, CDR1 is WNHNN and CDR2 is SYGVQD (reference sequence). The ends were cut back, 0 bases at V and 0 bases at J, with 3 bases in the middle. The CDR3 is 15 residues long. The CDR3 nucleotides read TGCGCCAGCAGTGAGTCTGGCTCTGGGGCCAACGTCCTGACTTTC. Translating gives CASSESGSGANVLTF.

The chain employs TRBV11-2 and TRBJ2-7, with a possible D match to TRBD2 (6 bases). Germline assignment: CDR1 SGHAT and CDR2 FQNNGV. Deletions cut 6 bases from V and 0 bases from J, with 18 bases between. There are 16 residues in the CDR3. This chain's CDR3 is CASRSLGGRSSYEQYF. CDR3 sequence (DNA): TGTGCCAGCAGGTCGCTGGGGGGACGGAGCTCCTACGAGCAGTACTTC.

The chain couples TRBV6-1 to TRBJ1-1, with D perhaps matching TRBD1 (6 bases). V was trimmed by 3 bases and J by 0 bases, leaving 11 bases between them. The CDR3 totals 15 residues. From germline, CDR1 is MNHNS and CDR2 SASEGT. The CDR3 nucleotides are TGTGCCAGCAGTGAGGGGGGCAGAATGAACACTGAAGCTTTCTTT. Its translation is CASSEGGRMNTEAFF.

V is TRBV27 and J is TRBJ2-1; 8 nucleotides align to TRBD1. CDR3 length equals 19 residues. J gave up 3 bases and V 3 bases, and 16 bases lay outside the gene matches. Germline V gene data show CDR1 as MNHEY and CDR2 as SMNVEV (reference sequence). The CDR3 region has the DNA TGTGCCAGCAGTTTTGTCGGGACAGGATACCGCGGGGTCTACAATGAGCAGTTCTTC. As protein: CASSFVGTGYRGVYNEQFF.

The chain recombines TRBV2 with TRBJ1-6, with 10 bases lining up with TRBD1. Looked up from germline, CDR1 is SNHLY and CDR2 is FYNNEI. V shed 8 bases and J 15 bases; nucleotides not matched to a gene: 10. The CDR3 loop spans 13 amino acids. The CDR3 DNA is TGTGCCAGCCCAGGGACAGGGGATAGTAGCCTCCACTTT. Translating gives CASPGTGDSSLHF. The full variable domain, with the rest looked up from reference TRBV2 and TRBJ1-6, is EPEVTQTPSHQVTQMGQEVILRCVPISNHLYFYWYRQILGQKVEFLVSFYNNEISEKSEIFDDQFSVERPDGSNFTLKIRSTKLEDSAMYFCASPGTGDSSLHFGNGTRLTVT.

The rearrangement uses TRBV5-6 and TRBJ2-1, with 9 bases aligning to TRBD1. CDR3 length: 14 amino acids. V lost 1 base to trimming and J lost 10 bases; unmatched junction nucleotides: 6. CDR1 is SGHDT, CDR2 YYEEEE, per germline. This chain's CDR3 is CASSLSGQGVEQFF. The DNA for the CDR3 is TGTGCCAGCAGCTTGTCGGGACAGGGTGTCGAGCAGTTCTTC.

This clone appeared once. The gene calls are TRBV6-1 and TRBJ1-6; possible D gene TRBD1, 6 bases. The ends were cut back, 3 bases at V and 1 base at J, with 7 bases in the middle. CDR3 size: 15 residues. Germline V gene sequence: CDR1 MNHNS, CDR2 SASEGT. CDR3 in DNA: TGTGCCAGCAGTGATACAGGGTCCTATAATTCACCCCTCCACTTT. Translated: CASSDTGSYNSPLHF.